One and the same sample provided the 16 T cell receptor beta chains below, sequenced in a study of T cells in Graves' hyperthyroidism and ophthalmopathy. TCR beta CDR3 regions were amplified from RNA. HTBI primers were used for first-round RT-PCR of the TCR CDR3. TCRdb reprocessed the multiplex PCR reads with MiXCR, giving one entry per CDR3 protein. The data show roughly 380,000 distinct CDR3 sequences, about 19% seen once. The sample comprised blood. These receptors all come from a woman under 30 with Graves' hyperthyroidism.

Only a few counts were recorded for this clonotype. V is TRBV4-1 and J is TRBJ2-7, with a tentative D call TRBD1 (5 bases). Per germline, CDR1 MGHRA and CDR2 YSYEKL. The V and J ends lost 3 bases and 3 bases respectively, with 27 bases between them. The CDR3 is 19 residues long. The CDR3 spells CASSQSKIGSSGRVYEQYF. The CDR3 DNA is TGCGCCAGCAGCCAGTCCAAGATTGGTTCAAGTGGCAGGGTCTACGAGCAGTACTTC.

This clonotype was observed at least ten times. V is TRBV11-2 and J is TRBJ1-1; D unresolved. Germline assignment: CDR1 SGHAT and CDR2 FQNNGV. The CDR3 covers 12 residues. V was cut by 11 bases and J by 2 bases, with 12 bases left in between. The CDR3 here is CAVLGPNTEAFF. Here the CDR3 DNA reads TGTGCCGTTCTTGGACCTAACACTGAAGCTTTCTTT.

This clonotype has only a few counts. The chain has TRBV28 and TRBJ2-2; D may be TRBD1 (5 bases). This CDR3 spans 15 amino acids. V gave up 5 bases and J gave up 5 bases, with 15 bases separating them. Germline values: CDR1 MDHEN, CDR2 SYDVKM. In nucleotides, the CDR3 is TGTGCCAGCAGTCCCCTGGGGCAAGGTACCGGGGAGCTGTTTTTT. Translated, it gives CASSPLGQGTGELFF.

This clonotype appeared many times. The chain links TRBV7-2 to TRBJ1-3, with no clear D. V gave up 0 bases and J gave up 0 bases, with 12 bases separating them. CDR1 is SGHTA, CDR2 FQGNSA, per germline. This CDR3 is built from 17 residues. This CDR3 is CASSLASRLSSGNTIYF. CDR3 nucleotide sequence: TGTGCCAGCAGCTTAGCCAGCCGACTCTCCTCTGGAAACACCATATATTTT.

The table lists this clonotype with many counts. This chain uses TRBV20-1 with TRBJ1-1, with D possibly being TRBD1 (5 bases). Germline V gives CDR1 DFQATT, CDR2 SNEGSKA (reference sequence). V shed 1 base and J shed 5 bases, with 14 bases lying between them. The CDR3 is made up of 14 amino acids. The CDR3 sequence: CSARAQTGGTEAFF. The DNA for the CDR3 is TGCAGTGCTAGAGCTCAGACGGGGGGGACTGAAGCTTTCTTT.

The V call is TRBV28, the J call TRBJ2-5; D not resolved. V lost 3 bases and J 5 bases, leaving 10 bases between the germline ends. The V gene's germline CDR1 is MDHEN and CDR2 SYDVKM. The CDR3 runs to 13 residues. CDR3 region: CASSLARPETQYF. Here the CDR3 DNA reads TGTGCCAGCAGTTTGGCCCGCCCGGAGACCCAGTACTTC.

This clonotype was found many times. V usage is TRBV27 and J usage is TRBJ2-7; D is perhaps TRBD2 (5 bases). CDR1 and CDR2 (germline): MNHEY, SMNVEV (reference sequence). This CDR3 has 15 residues. V was cut by 1 base and J by 2 bases, with 12 bases left in between. The CDR3 nucleotides are TGTGCCAGCAGTTTATGGTCGGGGTCCCCCTACGAGCAGTACTTC. It translates to CASSLWSGSPYEQYF.

This clonotype was seen at least ten times. The chain employs TRBV12-3 or TRBV12-4 and TRBJ1-5, with TRBD1 matching over 7 bases. CDR3 length equals 14 residues. J gave up 7 bases and V 2 bases, and 5 bases lay outside the gene matches. The DNA for the CDR3 is TGTGCCAGCAGTTTACGACAGGGATGGCAGCCCCAGCATTTT. This translates into CASSLRQGWQPQHF.

This clonotype was observed many times. The gene calls are TRBV20-1 and TRBJ1-1; a weak D match, TRBD1 (6 bases). V lost 5 bases, J lost 1 base, and 14 bases lay in between. The CDR3 consists of 14 residues. Germline loops: CDR1 DFQATT, CDR2 SNEGSKA (reference sequence). In DNA, the CDR3 is TGCAGTGCTCGTGACAGGCGTTGGAACACTGAAGCTTTCTTT. Translation gives CSARDRRWNTEAFF.

This clonotype was recorded many times. The CDR3 loop is CASSLRPLNTEAFF. The CDR3 bases are TGTGCCAGCAGTTTACGGCCGCTGAACACTGAAGCTTTCTTT. The chain recombines TRBV12-3 or TRBV12-4 with TRBJ1-1; D gene ambiguous. The V gene lost 2 bases and the J gene lost 0 bases, with 7 bases spanning the gap. The CDR3 has 14 amino acids.

To note about this clonotype: A much larger clone lies a single base off, so this may be a read error. The chain links TRBV12-3 or TRBV12-4 to TRBJ1-1; D unresolved. V was shortened by 7 bases and J by 3 bases, with 6 bases between the two germline ends. The CDR3 is 11 amino acids. As DNA, the CDR3 is TGTGCCAGCACCCCGGACACTGAAGCTTTCTTT. Residues: CASTPDTEAFF.

This clonotype was recorded at least ten times. V and J are TRBV6-5 and TRBJ1-1; D is unclear. Germline-derived CDR1 and CDR2 are MNHEY and SVGAGI. The CDR3 runs to 13 residues. Deletions cut 7 bases from V and 11 bases from J, with 20 bases between. CDR3 amino acids: CASIKPGAMEAFF. In DNA form, the CDR3 reads TGTGCCAGCATTAAACCGGGAGCCATGGAGGCTTTCTTT.

This clonotype has ten or more counts. V is TRBV11-2 and J is TRBJ1-3; D is unresolved. The CDR3 is 17 amino acids. Germline V gene lookup returns CDR1 SGHAT and CDR2 FQNNGV. V lost 2 bases and J 0 bases, leaving 14 bases between the germline ends. CDR3 sequence (DNA): TGTGCCAGCAGCTTACTTATTCCTCGGCGCTCTGGAAACACCATATATTTT. This gives the protein CASSLLIPRRSGNTIYF. The variable domain in full, with the rest retrieved from reference TRBV11-2 and TRBJ1-3, is EAGVAQSPRYKIIEKRQSVAFWCNPISGHATLYWYQQILGQGPKLLIQFQNNGVVDDSQLPKDRFSAERLKGVDSTLKIQPAKLEDSAVYLCASSLLIPRRSGNTIYFGEGSWLTVV.

The table lists this clonotype with many counts. In DNA, the CDR3 is TGTGCCAGCAGTGATAGGTCCGGAATCTACGAGCAGTACTTC. Amino acids: CASSDRSGIYEQYF. This sequence joins TRBV6-1 and TRBJ2-7; no definite D call. Germline values: CDR1 MNHNS, CDR2 SASEGT. V was pared by 3 bases and J by 3 bases, with 12 bases between. CDR3 size: 14 residues.

This clonotype was counted many times. This rearrangement joins TRBV10-3 to TRBJ2-5, with D unresolved. The CDR3 has 13 amino acids. Trimming shortened V by 4 bases and J by 5 bases, and 11 bases separated the two germline ends. The germline V gene has CDR1 ENHRY and CDR2 SYGVKD. The CDR3 nucleotides are TGTGCCATCAGTGGTGGGAATGGGGAGACCCAGTACTTC. Translating gives CAISGGNGETQYF.

This clonotype occurred many times. The CDR3 loop is CASSTNRGTEAFF. Written as DNA, the CDR3 is TGTGCCAGCAGCACCAACAGGGGCACTGAAGCTTTCTTT. J is TRBJ1-1 and V is TRBV4-2; 7 bases map to TRBD1. This CDR3 spans 13 amino acids. J lost 4 bases, V lost 5 bases, and 4 bases had no gene match. CDR1 LGHNA and CDR2 YNFKEQ come from the germline V gene.